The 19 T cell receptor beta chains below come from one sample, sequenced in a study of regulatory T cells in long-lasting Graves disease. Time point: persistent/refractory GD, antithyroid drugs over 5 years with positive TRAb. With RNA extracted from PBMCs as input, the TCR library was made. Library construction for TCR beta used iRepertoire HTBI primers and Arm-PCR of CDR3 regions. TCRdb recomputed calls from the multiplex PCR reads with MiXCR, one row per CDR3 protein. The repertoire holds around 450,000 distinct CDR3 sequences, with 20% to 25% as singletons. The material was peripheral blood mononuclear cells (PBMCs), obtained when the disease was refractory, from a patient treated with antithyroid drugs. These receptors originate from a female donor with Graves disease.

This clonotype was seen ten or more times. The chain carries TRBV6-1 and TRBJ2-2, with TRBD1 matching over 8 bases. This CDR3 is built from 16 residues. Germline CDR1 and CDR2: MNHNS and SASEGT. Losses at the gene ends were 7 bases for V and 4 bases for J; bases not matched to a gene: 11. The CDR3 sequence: CASIPPGGRGTGELFF. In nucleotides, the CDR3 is TGTGCCAGCATTCCTCCAGGGGGCAGGGGCACCGGGGAGCTGTTTTTT.

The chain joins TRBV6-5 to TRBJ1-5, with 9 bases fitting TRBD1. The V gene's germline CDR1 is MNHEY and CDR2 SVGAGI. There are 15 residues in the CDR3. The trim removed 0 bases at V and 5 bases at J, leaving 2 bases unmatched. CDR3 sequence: CASSYSDRGDQPQHF. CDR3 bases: TGTGCCAGCAGTTACTCGGACAGGGGAGATCAGCCCCAGCATTTT.

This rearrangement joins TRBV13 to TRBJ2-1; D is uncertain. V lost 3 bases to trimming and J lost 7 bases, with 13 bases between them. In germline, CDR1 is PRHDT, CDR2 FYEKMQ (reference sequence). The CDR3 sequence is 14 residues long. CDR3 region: CASSFRGRPNEQFF. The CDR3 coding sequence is TGTGCCAGCAGCTTCCGTGGCCGGCCGAATGAGCAGTTCTTC.

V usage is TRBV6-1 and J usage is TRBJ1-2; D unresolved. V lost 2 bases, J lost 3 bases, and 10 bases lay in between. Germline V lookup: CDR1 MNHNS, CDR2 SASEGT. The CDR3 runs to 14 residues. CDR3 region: CASSETRWDYGYTF. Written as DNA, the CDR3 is TGTGCCAGCAGTGAAACCCGGTGGGACTATGGCTACACCTTC.

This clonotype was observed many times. The CDR3 loop is CASRVGVEELFF. For the CDR3, the DNA is TGTGCCAGCAGGGTCGGGGTAGAGGAGCTGTTTTTT. V usage is TRBV28 and J usage is TRBJ2-2; D may be TRBD2 (5 bases). The CDR3 length is 12 residues. Germline values: CDR1 MDHEN, CDR2 SYDVKM. The germline V and J ends were trimmed by 6 bases and 10 bases, with 12 bases remaining between them. Looking up the rest from reference TRBV28 and TRBJ2-2 gives the full variable domain: DVKVTQSSRYLVKRTGEKVFLECVQDMDHENMFWYRQDPGLGLRLIYFSYDVKMKEKGDIPEGYSVSREKKERFSLILESASTNQTSMYLCASRVGVEELFFGEGSRLTVL.

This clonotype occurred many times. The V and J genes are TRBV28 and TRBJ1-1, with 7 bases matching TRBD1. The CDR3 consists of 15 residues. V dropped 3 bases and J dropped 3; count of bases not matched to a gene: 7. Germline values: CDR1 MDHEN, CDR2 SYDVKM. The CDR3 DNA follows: TGTGCCAGCAGTTTGCCCGGGACAGTCTACACTGAAGCTTTCTTT. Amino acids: CASSLPGTVYTEAFF.

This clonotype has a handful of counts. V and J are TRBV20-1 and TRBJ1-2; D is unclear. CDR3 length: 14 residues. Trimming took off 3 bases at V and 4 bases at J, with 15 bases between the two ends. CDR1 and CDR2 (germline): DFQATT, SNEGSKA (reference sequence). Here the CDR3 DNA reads TGCAGTGCTAGCTGGGCCACTTTCGCCTATGGCTACACCTTC. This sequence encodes CSASWATFAYGYTF.

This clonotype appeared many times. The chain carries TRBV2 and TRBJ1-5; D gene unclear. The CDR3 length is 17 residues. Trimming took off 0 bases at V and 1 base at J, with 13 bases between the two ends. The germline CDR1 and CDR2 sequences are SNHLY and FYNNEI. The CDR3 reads CASSEAPPFVSNQPQHF. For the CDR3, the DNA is TGTGCCAGCAGTGAAGCCCCACCCTTTGTAAGCAATCAGCCCCAGCATTTT.

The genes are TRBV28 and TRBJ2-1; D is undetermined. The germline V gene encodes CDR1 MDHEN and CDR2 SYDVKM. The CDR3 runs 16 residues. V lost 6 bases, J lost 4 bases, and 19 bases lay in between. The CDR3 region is CASSSRLAAKYNEQFF. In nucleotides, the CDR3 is TGTGCCAGCAGCAGTCGTCTGGCTGCCAAATACAATGAGCAGTTCTTC.

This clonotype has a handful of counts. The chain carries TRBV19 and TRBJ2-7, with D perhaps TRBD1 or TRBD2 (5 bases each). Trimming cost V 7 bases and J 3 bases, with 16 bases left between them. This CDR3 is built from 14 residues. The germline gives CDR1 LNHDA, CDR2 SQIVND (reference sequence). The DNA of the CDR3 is TGTGCCAGTACTCCCGGGACGGATCACTACGAGCAGTACTTC. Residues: CASTPGTDHYEQYF.

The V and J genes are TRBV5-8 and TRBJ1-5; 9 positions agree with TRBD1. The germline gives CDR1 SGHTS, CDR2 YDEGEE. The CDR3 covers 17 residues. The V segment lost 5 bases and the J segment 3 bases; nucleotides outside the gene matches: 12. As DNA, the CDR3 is TGTGCCAGCAGTCACCAACAGGGGGCGAGAAACAATCAGCCCCAGCATTTT. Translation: CASSHQQGARNNQPQHF.

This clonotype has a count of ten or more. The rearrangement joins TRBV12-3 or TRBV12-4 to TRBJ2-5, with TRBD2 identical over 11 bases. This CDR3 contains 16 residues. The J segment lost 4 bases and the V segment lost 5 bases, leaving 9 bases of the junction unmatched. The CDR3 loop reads CASSPRLAGKVETQYF. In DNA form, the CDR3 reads TGTGCCAGCAGTCCAAGACTAGCGGGAAAAGTAGAGACCCAGTACTTC.

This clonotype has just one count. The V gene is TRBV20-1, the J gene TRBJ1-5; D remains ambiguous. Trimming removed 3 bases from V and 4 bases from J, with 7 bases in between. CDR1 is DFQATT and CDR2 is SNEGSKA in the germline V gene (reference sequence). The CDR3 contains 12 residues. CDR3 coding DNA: TGCAGTGCTAGTTCCGCTAATCAGCCCCAGCATTTT. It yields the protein CSASSANQPQHF.

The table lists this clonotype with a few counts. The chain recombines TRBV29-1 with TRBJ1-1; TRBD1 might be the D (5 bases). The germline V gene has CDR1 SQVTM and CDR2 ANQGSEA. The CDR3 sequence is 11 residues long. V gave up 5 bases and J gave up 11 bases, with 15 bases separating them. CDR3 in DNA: TGCAGCGTTCAAGGGACCCCCGGGGCTTTCTTT. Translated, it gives CSVQGTPGAFF.

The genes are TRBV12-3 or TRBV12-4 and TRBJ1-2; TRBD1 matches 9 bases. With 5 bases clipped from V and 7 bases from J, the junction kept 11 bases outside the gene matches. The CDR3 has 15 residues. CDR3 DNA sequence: TGTGCCAGCAGTAATACCGGGACAGGGATTGGTGGCTACACCTTC. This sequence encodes CASSNTGTGIGGYTF.

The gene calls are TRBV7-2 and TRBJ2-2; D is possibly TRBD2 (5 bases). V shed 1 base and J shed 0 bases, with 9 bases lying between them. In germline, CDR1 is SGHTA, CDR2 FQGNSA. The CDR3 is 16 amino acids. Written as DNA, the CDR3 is TGTGCCAGCAGCTTAGTGGGCGGGTCGAACACCGGGGAGCTGTTTTTT. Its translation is CASSLVGGSNTGELFF.

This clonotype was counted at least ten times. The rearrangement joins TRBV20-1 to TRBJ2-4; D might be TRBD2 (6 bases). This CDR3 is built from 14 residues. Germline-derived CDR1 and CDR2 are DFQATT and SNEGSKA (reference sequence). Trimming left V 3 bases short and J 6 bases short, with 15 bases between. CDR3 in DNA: TGCAGTGCTAGTGTATCTAGCGTCGGAAACATTCAGTACTTC. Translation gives CSASVSSVGNIQYF.

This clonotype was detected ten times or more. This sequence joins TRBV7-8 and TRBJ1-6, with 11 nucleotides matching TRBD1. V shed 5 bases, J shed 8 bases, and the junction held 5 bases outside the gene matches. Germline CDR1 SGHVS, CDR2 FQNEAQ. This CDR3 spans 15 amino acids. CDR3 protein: CASSPRTGGDSPLHF. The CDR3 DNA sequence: TGTGCCAGCAGCCCTCGGACAGGGGGCGATTCACCCCTCCACTTT.

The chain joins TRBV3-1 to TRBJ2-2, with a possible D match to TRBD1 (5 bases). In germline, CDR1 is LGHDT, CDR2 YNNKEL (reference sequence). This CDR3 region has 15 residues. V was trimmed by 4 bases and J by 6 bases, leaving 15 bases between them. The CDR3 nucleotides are TGTGCCAGCAGCCCGAGCAGGGCGGCCGCCGGGGAGCTGTTTTTT. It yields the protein CASSPSRAAAGELFF.